The 26 T cell receptor beta chains given below trace back to one sample, sequenced in a study of cytomegalovirus exposure and HLA in healthy donors. Primers for the PCR totalled 60 Vbeta and 13 Jbeta. Generated by immunoSEQ multiplex PCR, the TCRdb table keeps only in-frame clones and is missing some. The table lists approximately 120,000 clones, approximately 80% of them singletons. Sequences were obtained from PBMCs. The source is a woman in her 30s in good health and CMV-seronegative.

This clone has only one observation. J is TRBJ2-1 and V is TRBV7-9; 13 bases agree with TRBD2. The CDR3 runs to 15 residues. Germline V gives CDR1 SEHNR, CDR2 FQNEAQ (reference sequence). Trimming at V came to 2 bases and at J to 6 bases, leaving 1 base not matched to a gene. CDR3 sequence (DNA): TGTGCCAGCAGCTTAACTAGCGGGGGGGCCAATGAGCAGTTCTTC. Its translation: CASSLTSGGANEQFF.

The chain's CDR3 is CAWPRLGYGYTF. The CDR3, as DNA: TGTGCCTGGCCTCGACTGGGCTATGGCTACACCTTC. The chain joins TRBV30 to TRBJ1-2; unclear D gene. Trimming stripped 5 bases from V and 4 bases from J, with 11 bases between. Per germline, CDR1 GTSNPN and CDR2 SVGIG (reference sequence). The length of the CDR3 is 12 residues.

This clone was seen a handful of times. The chain carries TRBV7-9 and TRBJ2-1; 11 bases align to TRBD2. CDR3 length: 16 amino acids. From germline, CDR1 is SEHNR and CDR2 FQNEAQ (reference sequence). The trim removed 5 bases at V and 5 bases at J, leaving 8 bases unmatched. Here the CDR3 reads CASSPVAGGRNNEQFF. For the CDR3, the DNA is TGTGCCAGCAGCCCAGTAGCGGGAGGGCGGAACAATGAGCAGTTCTTC.

For the CDR3, the DNA is TGTGCCAGCAGCCCCTTGGGAGAGGGTGATTCAAACTATGGCTACACCTTC. Translation: CASSPLGEGDSNYGYTF. The V and J genes are TRBV4-2 and TRBJ1-2, with D unresolved. Trimming shortened V by 4 bases and J by 2 bases, and 20 bases separated the two germline ends. Germline loops: CDR1 LGHNA, CDR2 YNFKEQ. The CDR3 totals 17 residues.

This chain uses TRBV5-6 with TRBJ1-1, with 7 bases that match TRBD1. Germline loops: CDR1 SGHDT, CDR2 YYEEEE. The CDR3 contains 15 residues. The J segment lost 1 base and the V segment lost 3 bases, leaving 6 bases of the junction unmatched. The CDR3 sequence: CASSSAGTANTEAFF. The CDR3 DNA reads TGTGCCAGCAGCTCTGCCGGGACAGCGAACACTGAAGCTTTCTTT.

The chain employs TRBV28 and TRBJ1-5; D is undetermined. CDR1 is MDHEN, CDR2 SYDVKM, per germline. The V gene lost 4 bases and the J gene lost 5 bases, with 15 bases spanning the gap. This CDR3 region has 15 residues. The CDR3, as DNA: TGTGCCAGCAGTTCCGGACGGCGAGGGCATCAGCCCCAGCATTTT. Encoded protein: CASSSGRRGHQPQHF.

This clone was observed once. The chain uses TRBV5-1 and TRBJ2-1, with 7 bases fitting TRBD2. The germline gives CDR1 SGHRS, CDR2 YFSETQ. Trimming at V came to 0 bases and at J to 4 bases, leaving 4 bases not matched to a gene. The CDR3 is 15 residues long. The CDR3 DNA is TGCGCCAGCAGCTTGGGAGGGAGGGAATACAATGAGCAGTTCTTC. Its translation: CASSLGGREYNEQFF.

The chain employs TRBV7-4 and TRBJ2-1, with 9 positions matching TRBD1. This CDR3 is 15 amino acids long. Trimming cost V 4 bases and J 6 bases; bases outside gene matches: 7. CDR1 is SGHVT, CDR2 SQSDAQ, per germline. CDR3 in amino acids: CASSSCRDRANEQFF. The CDR3 coding sequence is TGTGCCAGCAGCTCGTGCCGGGACAGGGCCAATGAGCAGTTCTTC.

This sequence joins TRBV19 and TRBJ1-1; the match to TRBD1 covers 8 bases. Germline assignment: CDR1 LNHDA and CDR2 SQIVND (reference sequence). The length of the CDR3 is 15 residues. With V trimmed by 6 bases and J by 3 bases, 9 bases remained unmatched. This CDR3 is CASSSGTGSHTEAFF. The DNA for the CDR3 is TGTGCCAGTAGCTCCGGGACAGGAAGTCACACTGAAGCTTTCTTT.

This clone is a singleton in its sample. This sample includes further DNA sequences coding for the same CDR3. V usage is TRBV5-1 and J usage is TRBJ1-1, with D possibly being TRBD1 (6 bases). The germline V gene has CDR1 SGHRS and CDR2 YFSETQ. There are 13 residues in the CDR3. The germline V and J ends were trimmed by 4 bases and 1 base, with 8 bases remaining between them. The CDR3 spells CASSPTGNTEAFF. CDR3 in DNA: TGCGCCAGCAGCCCGACAGGGAACACTGAAGCTTTCTTT.

This chain links TRBV28 with TRBJ2-1, with 10 bases aligning to TRBD2. This CDR3 region has 16 residues. The germline gives CDR1 MDHEN, CDR2 SYDVKM. J was trimmed by 5 bases and V by 2 bases; bases with no gene match: 6. The CDR3 DNA is TGTGCCAGCAGTTTAATAGGGCTAGCGGGGGACAATGAGCAGTTCTTC. Its protein is CASSLIGLAGDNEQFF.

This chain uses TRBV7-9 with TRBJ2-5, with D unresolved. The J call may be incorrect, as the DNA end agrees better with TRBJ2-7. Germline V gene sequence: CDR1 SEHNR, CDR2 FQNEAQ (reference sequence). The CDR3 covers 13 residues. CDR3 DNA: TGTGCCAGCAGCTTAGTATTACCCTACGAGCAGTACTTC. Its protein product is CASSLVLPYEQYF.

The chain joins TRBV28 to TRBJ1-5, with D perhaps TRBD1 (5 bases). The V gene's germline CDR1 is MDHEN and CDR2 SYDVKM. V was pared by 3 bases and J by 0 bases, with 6 bases between. This CDR3 has 14 amino acids. The CDR3 sequence is CASSFRGSNQPQHF. The CDR3 DNA follows: TGTGCCAGCAGTTTTAGGGGTAGCAATCAGCCCCAGCATTTT.

This clone was seen more than once but under ten times. V is TRBV28 and J is TRBJ1-2; 9 positions match TRBD1. CDR1 and CDR2 from the germline V gene are MDHEN and SYDVKM. After removal of 6 bases from V and 7 bases from J, the junction contained 9 bases not matched to a gene. The CDR3 spans 14 residues. The CDR3 DNA is TGTGCCAGCAGGACCCAAACAGGGGGCGGTGGCTACACCTTC. Amino acids: CASRTQTGGGGYTF.

The chain recombines TRBV7-8 with TRBJ1-4, with 8 bases lining up with TRBD1. Germline CDR1 and CDR2: SGHVS and FQNEAQ. The CDR3 sequence is 13 residues long. V lost 8 bases and J lost 8; bases outside the gene matches: 7. The DNA of the CDR3 is TGTGCCAGCGCCCGGACAGGGCAGGAAAAACTGTTTTTT. Amino acids: CASARTGQEKLFF.

This clone was counted a single time. This chain joins TRBV7-8 and TRBJ1-5; tentative D call: TRBD1 (5 bases). V lost 3 bases, J lost 9 bases, and 9 bases lay in between. CDR3 length equals 12 residues. CDR1 and CDR2 (germline): SGHVS, FQNEAQ. CDR3 in amino acids: CASSLETVPQHF. CDR3 nucleotide sequence: TGTGCCAGCAGCTTGGAGACAGTGCCCCAGCATTTT.

This rearrangement joins TRBV9 to TRBJ1-1, with D perhaps matching TRBD1 (5 bases). Per germline, CDR1 SGDLS and CDR2 YYNGEE. V was pared by 3 bases and J by 3 bases, with 12 bases between. The CDR3 length is 14 residues. The CDR3 DNA reads as TGTGCCAGCAGCGGTACGGGGGTGGACACTGAAGCTTTCTTT. This codes for CASSGTGVDTEAFF.

V usage is TRBV5-6 and J usage is TRBJ2-2, with 7 bases lining up with TRBD2. Looked up from germline, CDR1 is SGHDT and CDR2 is YYEEEE. The CDR3 is 16 residues long. V lost 0 bases to trimming and J lost 1 base; unmatched junction nucleotides: 3. CDR3 sequence reads: CASSLVRGRNTGELFF. For the CDR3, the DNA is TGTGCCAGCAGCTTGGTCCGCGGGAGGAACACCGGGGAGCTGTTTTTT. Full variable domain (missing parts from reference TRBV5-6 and TRBJ2-2): DAGVTQSPTHLIKTRGQQVTLRCSPKSGHDTVSWYQQALGQGPQFIFQYYEEEERQRGNFPDRFSGHQFPNYSSELNVNALLLGDSALYLCASSLVRGRNTGELFFGEGSRLTVL.

The chain combines TRBV6-4 with TRBJ1-1; no firm D call. Germline loops: CDR1 MRHNA, CDR2 SNTAGT. The CDR3 covers 13 residues. V lost 8 bases, J lost 0 bases, and 10 bases lay in between. The CDR3 DNA reads as TGTGCCAGCTCGCGGGATTTGAACACTGAAGCTTTCTTT. Protein product: CASSRDLNTEAFF.

This chain connects TRBV5-5 to TRBJ2-7, with a tentative D call TRBD2 (5 bases). This CDR3 is built from 15 residues. Trimming pared 0 bases from V and 5 bases from J, leaving 15 bases between. Germline V lookup: CDR1 SGHKS, CDR2 YYEKEE (reference sequence). The CDR3 DNA sequence: TGTGCCAGCAGCTTGGGCGGCGTAGCGCTCCACGAGCAGTACTTC. Translation: CASSLGGVALHEQYF.

V and J are TRBV6-4 and TRBJ1-5; D is unclear. The V gene's germline CDR1 is MRHNA and CDR2 SNTAGT. Trimming cost V 4 bases and J 3 bases, with 7 bases left between them. The length of the CDR3 is 13 residues. The CDR3 DNA sequence: TGTGCCAGCAGTGGAGAGGTCAATCAGCCCCAGCATTTT. It specifies CASSGEVNQPQHF.

The chain links TRBV27 to TRBJ1-2; 10 nucleotides agree with TRBD1. CDR3 length: 13 residues. Germline assignment: CDR1 MNHEY and CDR2 SMNVEV (reference sequence). Losses at the gene ends were 4 bases for V and 8 bases for J; bases not matched to a gene: 4. The CDR3 protein is CASSWGQGRGYTF. CDR3 in DNA: TGTGCCAGCAGTTGGGGACAGGGGCGCGGCTACACCTTC.

The J gene is TRBJ2-1, the V gene TRBV7-9; the D gene is possibly TRBD2 (6 bases). Per germline, CDR1 SEHNR and CDR2 FQNEAQ (reference sequence). V was pared by 5 bases and J by 8 bases, with 16 bases between. The CDR3 loop spans 14 amino acids. The CDR3 DNA follows: TGTGCCAGCAGCCTAGTGGGAAGGGAGGATGAGCAGTTCTTC. Residues: CASSLVGREDEQFF.

There are a few counts of this clone. The chain links TRBV19 to TRBJ2-2, with 9 bases fitting TRBD1. Germline-derived CDR1 and CDR2 are LNHDA and SQIVND (reference sequence). The V segment lost 4 bases and the J segment 6 bases; nucleotides outside the gene matches: 3. The CDR3 consists of 14 residues. CDR3 sequence reads: CASSSRQGAGELFF. In DNA, the CDR3 is TGTGCCAGTAGTAGCCGACAGGGGGCCGGGGAGCTGTTTTTT.

In nucleotides, the CDR3 is TGTGCCAGCAGCTTCGTCGGCAGGGGCGGCTACGAGCAGTACTTC. Translating it yields CASSFVGRGGYEQYF. This chain links TRBV7-2 with TRBJ2-7, with a weak D call TRBD1 (6 bases). V was pared by 3 bases and J by 3 bases, with 15 bases between. The CDR3 extends over 15 amino acids. In germline, CDR1 is SGHTA, CDR2 FQGNSA.

This chain connects TRBV29-1 to TRBJ2-5; 7 bases are shared with TRBD2. The germline V gene has CDR1 SQVTM and CDR2 ANQGSEA. Trimming removed 5 bases from V and 2 bases from J; junction bases left unmatched: 2. This CDR3 contains 12 residues. The CDR3 spells CSVPGLQETQYF. CDR3 nucleotide sequence: TGCAGCGTTCCGGGACTACAAGAGACCCAGTACTTC.